This T cell receptor beta chain came from a study of T cell responses to AZD1222 COVID-19 vaccine. The study's findings and limits: Females outnumbered males among donors, who were mostly white British; clonal diversity was possibly underestimated.

This clone came up once. Its matching antigen is unknown. Sequence at one end of the junction differs from germline and may be a read error. Germline V gene sequence: CDR1 SNHLY, CDR2 FYNNEI. This CDR3 comprises 14 residues. TCRdb's copy holds only in-frame clones and misses some; the assay was immunoSEQ multiplex PCR. The table records about 75,000 clones, 88% of them present only once. The sample was peripheral blood, taken 28 days after the second dose of the MenACWY control vaccine. This chain connects TRBV2 to TRBJ1-5; D may be TRBD1 (6 bases). The clonotype was recovered from an adult who received the MenACWY meningococcal vaccine as a control. CDR3 protein: CASSEALRGGPPHF. CDR3 nucleotide sequence: TGTGCCAGCAGTGAAGCGCTTCGGGGGGGGCCCCCGCATTTT.